One sample yielded the 9 T cell receptor beta chains listed below, sequenced in a study of monozygotic twins with inflammatory bowel disease. TCRdb reprocessed the 5' RACE reads; each CDR3 protein has one entry and no DNA is given. This sample contains about 150,000 distinct CDR3 sequences. The sequenced sample consisted of blood. The receptors derive from a human donor with ulcerative colitis or Crohn's disease, or a healthy co-twin of an affected twin (not recorded which).

This chain links TRBV7-2 with TRBJ1-5; there is no DNA to check the TCRdb D call of TRBD1. The CDR3 totals 16 residues. Germline loops: CDR1 SGHTA, CDR2 FQGNSA. The CDR3 loop is CASSSSGTGVDQPQHF.

The chain links TRBV28 to TRBJ2-6. The CDR3 is 18 amino acids. Germline V gives CDR1 MDHEN, CDR2 SYDVKM. The CDR3 spells CASSLFPGFSSGANVLTF.

The chain has TRBV7-2 and TRBJ2-1; without DNA, the TCRdb call of TRBD2 cannot be checked. Germline assignment: CDR1 SGHTA and CDR2 FQGNSA. The CDR3 totals 16 residues. The CDR3 region is CASSRTSGSSYNEQFF.

V gene TRBV5-5 combines with J gene TRBJ1-3. Germline CDR1 and CDR2: SGHKS and YYEKEE (reference sequence). The CDR3 sequence is 15 residues long. CDR3 loop: CASSLVLGPRDTIYF. Together with reference TRBV5-5 and TRBJ1-3, the CDR3 gives the full variable domain: DAGVTQSPTHLIKTRGQQVTLRCSPISGHKSVSWYQQVLGQGPQFIFQYYEKEERGRGNFPDRFSARQFPNYSSELNVNALLLGDSALYLCASSLVLGPRDTIYFGEGSWLTVV.

The rearrangement uses TRBV4-1 and TRBJ2-5; the D call of TRBD1 rests on TCRdb alone, since no DNA is present to check it. The CDR3 has 13 residues. Germline CDR1 reads MGHRA; CDR2 reads YSYEKL. CDR3 residues: CASRNGQEETQYF.

The chain couples TRBV6-5 to TRBJ2-2; there is no DNA to check the TCRdb D call of TRBD2. Germline values: CDR1 MNHEY, CDR2 SVGAGI. The CDR3 extends over 16 amino acids. CDR3 region: CASSYSPLAGTGELFF.

V usage is TRBV5-4 and J usage is TRBJ2-3; checking the TCRdb D call of TRBD1 is not possible without DNA. CDR1 and CDR2 (germline): SGHNT, YYREEE (reference sequence). The CDR3 is 16 residues long. Here the CDR3 reads CASSPNWGEPTDTQYF.

The chain links TRBV19 to TRBJ1-5; TCRdb returns TRBD1, unconfirmable since there is no DNA. Germline V CDR1 and CDR2: LNHDA, SQIVND (reference sequence). CDR3 length equals 16 residues. The CDR3 loop reads CASKPYQGRSNQPQHF.

This chain joins TRBV2 and TRBJ2-1; TCRdb outputs TRBD2, but without DNA this stays unchecked. The length of the CDR3 is 15 residues. Germline-derived CDR1 and CDR2 are SNHLY and FYNNEI. CDR3 residues: CASSVRTSGRSEQFF.